This TCR beta chain was retrieved from a study of cytomegalovirus exposure and HLA in healthy donors. Both 60 Vbeta primers and 13 Jbeta primers went into the PCR. Assay used: immunoSEQ multiplex PCR; TCRdb lists only in-frame clones, some missing. The sample carries about 130,000 clones, 55% to 75% recorded once. This CDR3 has 17 amino acids. Germline V gives CDR1 LNHDA, CDR2 SQIVND (reference sequence). V dropped 7 bases and J dropped 5; count of bases not matched to a gene: 14. The rearrangement joins TRBV19 to TRBJ1-2; 12 bases are a match to TRBD1. The TCR comes from a man aged 25-40 years in good health and CMV-seropositive. Sequencing was performed on PBMCs. CDR3 residues: CASTKLRPGQGAYGYTF. The CDR3 nucleotides read TGTGCCAGTACCAAATTAAGACCGGGACAGGGGGCTTATGGCTACACCTTC.